This T cell receptor beta chain was sequenced for a study of neurological immune-mediated disorders (dated by TCRdb to about 2019). Describing the broader study: Peripheral blood TCR-beta repertoires from patients with HTLV-I-associated myelopathy (HAM/TSP), patients with multiple sclerosis, and healthy controls were compared in the study using UMI-based sequencing. The cohort included 60 to 75 subjects: some 15 with HAM/TSP, about 35 with multiple sclerosis, and approximately 20 healthy controls. Alongside PBMC samples, the set of approximately 100 TCR-beta libraries contained longitudinal samples, technical triplicates, and paired CD4+ and CD8+ T-cell subsets that had been sorted. Study-wide conclusions, independent of this receptor: No identical CDR3 amino acid sequences were shared among expanded clones across subjects, suggesting private TCR-beta repertoires in all groups. TCR clonal expansion was greatest in HAM/TSP patients and smallest in MS patients, who ranked below even healthy controls.

The healthy controls were volunteers from a blood bank in Maryland, USA. For the unsorted PBMC libraries, 2 million PBMCs were stored in RNAlater at -80 degrees C until RNA extraction and were used to generate the libraries. Peripheral blood underwent Ficoll-Hypaque density gradient centrifugation to isolate PBMCs, which were then cryopreserved in liquid nitrogen. cDNA was synthesized by template-switch 5'RACE using a primer with a 10-nucleotide random unique molecular identifier that tagged each TCR transcript. Over 180 million TCR-beta sequences, covering 15-18 subjects, were produced in each sequencing run. The RNeasy kit was used for extraction of total RNA. The KAPA Real-time Library Amplification kit was used to amplify TCR-beta VDJ regions with primers targeting the TCR constant region and the 5'RACE anchor. A first PCR added sample indexes and Illumina adaptors, after which a second PCR increased the library yield. After purification with Ampure beads, the TCR product of roughly 650 bp was size-selected on a 2% E-gel SizeSelection system. Before pooling, libraries had their quality checked on a Bioanalyzer, their concentration measured with Qubit, and their quantity determined with the Kapa Library Quantification kit. An Illumina HiSeq 2500 sequenced the libraries paired-end 2 x 150 bp. To increase sequence diversity, about 24-32% phiX was spiked into each library pool. As for the original processing: Quality-filtered reads were processed with the UMI-based MiGEC pipeline, and over 75% of raw TCR sequences were removed by the MiGEC pipeline during error correction. VDJ genes were aligned to IMGT germline references, and each clonotype was defined by a unique CDR3 amino acid sequence together with V-J genes. Clonal expansion, Shannon diversity, and CDR3 relatedness (CalcPairwiseDistances, ClusterSamples) were evaluated with VDJtools, and phylogenetic trees were built with CLCbio workbench. Using coefficient-of-variation modelling across technical triplicates, the study counted a clone as expanded if it had at least 8 unique UMIs. TCRdb passed the public sequencing reads through fastp at Q25 and MiXCR, retaining productive beta sequences. Every distinct CDR3 protein forms one entry, paired with its most common genes and DNA. The V and J calls reflect TCRdb's pipeline rather than the authors' work. Across this sample there are over 45,000 distinct CDR3 sequences, with about 25% seen only once. 20% to 30% of the sample rests with the top ten.

From the cysteine up to the phenylalanine, the CDR3 has a length of 14 residues. The kept DNA is CDR3 alone, 42 bases in frame from the first base. Between the V and J ends, shortened by 4 bases and 3 bases respectively, the junction contains 13 bases. CDR1 and CDR2, looked up from the germline V gene (reference sequence), are SGHKS and YYEKEE. This clonotype showed up many times. Its antigen has not been determined. Per-base quality was not reported, and no clone a single base away is much larger than it. The TCR was taken from a woman between 65 and 79 years old in good health. This receptor chain uses TRBV5-5 and TRBJ1-2; the D gene is not confidently resolved. The sequencing input was PBMCs. The base sequence is TGTGCCAGCAGCCAACCCGGGTCTTACTATGGCTACACCTTC. It encodes CASSQPGSYYGYTF. The variable domain in full, with residues beyond the CDR3 obtained from the reference TRBV5-5 and TRBJ1-2 genes, is DAGVTQSPTHLIKTRGQQVTLRCSPISGHKSVSWYQQVLGQGPQFIFQYYEKEERGRGNFPDRFSARQFPNYSSELNVNALLLGDSALYLCASSQPGSYYGYTFGSGTRLTVV.